A selection of T cell receptor beta chains follows, all from one sample in a study of blood T cell repertoires in COVID-19. The protocol was immunoSEQ multiplex PCR, while the TCRdb copy is restricted to in-frame clones and leaves out a portion. The data hold about 180,000 clones, with around 80% observed a single time. The sample comprised peripheral blood. The receptors originated from a woman aged 80 or older with COVID-19, enrolled during active disease. CDR3s include the opening cysteine and the closing phenylalanine or tryptophan. Fields, in order: clone size, CDR3 length, V gene, D gene, J gene, CDR3 protein, CDR3 DNA. A D gene is named only where the DNA matches it firmly. Expanded clones are given a class, and other clones once, few, many or no size at all.

clone_size: NA; cdr3_length: 15; v_call: TRBV28; d_call: NA; j_call: TRBJ2-7; cdr3_aa: CASSLPSGHLDEQYF; cdr3_nt: TGTGCCAGCAGTTTGCCCAGTGGACACCTCGACGAGCAGTACTTC
clone_size: NA; cdr3_length: 14; v_call: TRBV18; d_call: NA; j_call: TRBJ1-1; cdr3_aa: CASSPFAGYTEAFF; cdr3_nt: TGTGCCAGCTCACCATTCGCGGGGTACACTGAAGCTTTCTTT
clone_size: few; cdr3_length: 13; v_call: TRBV27; d_call: TRBD1; j_call: TRBJ1-1; cdr3_aa: CASRGQGYTEAFF; cdr3_nt: TGTGCCAGCAGGGGACAGGGCTACACTGAAGCTTTCTTT
clone_size: once; cdr3_length: 18; v_call: TRBV24-1; d_call: TRBD1; j_call: TRBJ1-1; cdr3_aa: CATSDQLVLGQAVTEAFF; cdr3_nt: TGTGCCACCAGTGATCAACTTGTCCTCGGACAGGCCGTCACTGAAGCTTTCTTT
clone_size: NA; cdr3_length: 14; v_call: TRBV19; d_call: NA; j_call: TRBJ2-1; cdr3_aa: CASSILSFRDEQFF; cdr3_nt: TGTGCCAGTAGTATCTTATCCTTTCGGGATGAGCAGTTCTTC
clone_size: few; cdr3_length: 14; v_call: TRBV19; d_call: NA; j_call: TRBJ1-5; cdr3_aa: CASSINPDRQPQHF; cdr3_nt: TGTGCCAGTAGTATTAATCCCGACAGACAGCCCCAGCATTTT
clone_size: NA; cdr3_length: 14; v_call: TRBV11-2; d_call: TRBD1; j_call: TRBJ2-7; cdr3_aa: CASSLDRGKREQYF; cdr3_nt: TGTGCCAGCAGCTTAGACAGGGGGAAACGGGAGCAGTACTTC
clone_size: many; cdr3_length: 15; v_call: TRBV7-9; d_call: TRBD1; j_call: TRBJ2-2; cdr3_aa: CASSPGTANTGELFF; cdr3_nt: TGTGCCAGCAGCCCAGGGACAGCTAACACCGGGGAGCTGTTTTTT
clone_size: few; cdr3_length: 14; v_call: TRBV18; d_call: NA; j_call: TRBJ1-4; cdr3_aa: CASSRAQFNEKLFF; cdr3_nt: TGTGCCAGCTCACGGGCACAGTTTAATGAAAAACTGTTTTTT
clone_size: NA; cdr3_length: 15; v_call: TRBV5-4; d_call: NA; j_call: TRBJ2-2; cdr3_aa: CASSLVGGQTGELFF; cdr3_nt: TGTGCCAGCAGCTTGGTTGGGGGACAAACCGGGGAGCTGTTTTTT
clone_size: NA; cdr3_length: 11; v_call: TRBV29-1; d_call: NA; j_call: TRBJ1-1; cdr3_aa: CSVEAGTEAFF; cdr3_nt: TGCAGCGTTGAAGCCGGGACTGAAGCTTTCTTT
clone_size: NA; cdr3_length: 15; v_call: TRBV18; d_call: NA; j_call: TRBJ1-3; cdr3_aa: CASSPSQGLGNTIYF; cdr3_nt: TGTGCCAGCTCACCAAGCCAGGGACTTGGAAACACCATATATTTT
clone_size: NA; cdr3_length: 12; v_call: TRBV28; d_call: NA; j_call: TRBJ1-6; cdr3_aa: CASRDYRSPLHF; cdr3_nt: TGTGCCAGCAGAGACTATAGGTCACCCCTCCACTTT
clone_size: NA; cdr3_length: 13; v_call: TRBV5-1; d_call: TRBD1; j_call: TRBJ2-7; cdr3_aa: CASSSGTGVEQYF; cdr3_nt: TGCGCCAGCAGCTCCGGGACAGGGGTCGAGCAGTACTTC
clone_size: NA; cdr3_length: 17; v_call: TRBV9; d_call: TRBD2; j_call: TRBJ2-1; cdr3_aa: CASSVAEGTSGDNEQFF; cdr3_nt: TGTGCCAGCAGCGTAGCGGAGGGGACTAGCGGGGATAATGAGCAGTTCTTC
clone_size: NA; cdr3_length: 14; v_call: TRBV4-1; d_call: NA; j_call: TRBJ1-2; cdr3_aa: CASSPVGGRDGYTF; cdr3_nt: TGCGCCAGCAGCCCCGTGGGGGGGCGCGATGGCTACACCTTC
clone_size: NA; cdr3_length: 17; v_call: TRBV2; d_call: NA; j_call: TRBJ2-7; cdr3_aa: CASSDGAYRISSYEQYF; cdr3_nt: TGTGCCAGCAGTGATGGGGCTTACAGGATAAGCTCCTACGAGCAGTACTTC
clone_size: few; cdr3_length: 13; v_call: TRBV2; d_call: NA; j_call: TRBJ2-3; cdr3_aa: CASSLAAGDTQYF; cdr3_nt: TGTGCCAGCAGTTTGGCGGCGGGAGATACGCAGTATTTT
clone_size: NA; cdr3_length: 17; v_call: TRBV28; d_call: NA; j_call: TRBJ1-2; cdr3_aa: CASSLRAGTGNNYGYTF; cdr3_nt: TGTGCCAGCAGTTTACGGGCGGGTACAGGGAATAACTATGGCTACACCTTC
clone_size: NA; cdr3_length: 16; v_call: TRBV11-3; d_call: TRBD2; j_call: TRBJ2-5; cdr3_aa: CASTETAGGTQETQYF; cdr3_nt: TGTGCCAGCACCGAGACGGCGGGGGGCACCCAAGAGACCCAGTACTTC
clone_size: NA; cdr3_length: 16; v_call: TRBV5-4; d_call: NA; j_call: TRBJ2-3; cdr3_aa: CASSLFQAPGTDTQYF; cdr3_nt: TGTGCCAGCAGCTTGTTTCAGGCCCCCGGAACAGATACGCAGTATTTT
clone_size: NA; cdr3_length: 12; v_call: TRBV13; d_call: NA; j_call: TRBJ2-7; cdr3_aa: CASSYRNYEQYF; cdr3_nt: TGTGCCAGCAGCTACAGGAACTACGAGCAGTACTTC
clone_size: NA; cdr3_length: 14; v_call: TRBV5-8; d_call: NA; j_call: TRBJ1-2; cdr3_aa: CASSGFGGAVGYTF; cdr3_nt: TGTGCCAGCAGCGGGTTCGGCGGGGCGGTAGGCTACACCTTC
clone_size: NA; cdr3_length: 18; v_call: TRBV7-2; d_call: TRBD2; j_call: TRBJ2-2; cdr3_aa: CASSLAGGAGANTGELFF; cdr3_nt: TGTGCCAGCAGCTTAGCAGGAGGAGCGGGAGCGAACACCGGGGAGCTGTTTTTT
clone_size: NA; cdr3_length: 13; v_call: TRBV7-2; d_call: NA; j_call: TRBJ1-1; cdr3_aa: CASSLTENTEAFF; cdr3_nt: TGTGCCAGCAGCTTAACTGAGAACACTGAAGCTTTCTTT
clone_size: NA; cdr3_length: 17; v_call: TRBV7-6; d_call: TRBD2; j_call: TRBJ2-7; cdr3_aa: CASSSRPGAGGANEQYF; cdr3_nt: TGTGCCAGCAGCTCCAGACCGGGGGCGGGGGGGGCCAACGAGCAGTACTTC
clone_size: NA; cdr3_length: 12; v_call: TRBV27; d_call: NA; j_call: TRBJ2-1; cdr3_aa: CASKANYNEQFF; cdr3_nt: TGTGCCAGCAAAGCTAACTACAATGAGCAGTTCTTC
clone_size: NA; cdr3_length: 14; v_call: TRBV6-2/TRBV6-3; d_call: TRBD1; j_call: TRBJ2-5; cdr3_aa: CASSYSRGTGTQYF; cdr3_nt: TGTGCCAGCAGTTATTCTCGGGGGACAGGGACCCAGTACTTC
clone_size: once; cdr3_length: 13; v_call: TRBV2; d_call: NA; j_call: TRBJ1-4; cdr3_aa: CASRGDLVGKLFF; cdr3_nt: TGTGCCAGCAGAGGGGACTTGGTGGGAAAACTGTTTTTT
clone_size: NA; cdr3_length: 14; v_call: TRBV11-2; d_call: TRBD1; j_call: TRBJ2-7; cdr3_aa: CASTITGASYEQYF; cdr3_nt: TGTGCCAGCACCATTACAGGGGCTTCCTACGAGCAGTACTTC
clone_size: NA; cdr3_length: 17; v_call: TRBV7-2; d_call: TRBD2; j_call: TRBJ2-7; cdr3_aa: CASSSRTSGGSLYEQYF; cdr3_nt: TGTGCCAGCAGCTCCCGGACTAGCGGGGGGTCCCTCTACGAGCAGTACTTC
clone_size: NA; cdr3_length: 16; v_call: TRBV7-6; d_call: NA; j_call: TRBJ2-6; cdr3_aa: CASSHFEVSGANVLTF; cdr3_nt: TGTGCCAGCAGTCACTTTGAAGTTTCTGGGGCCAACGTCCTGACTTTC
clone_size: NA; cdr3_length: 15; v_call: TRBV5-6; d_call: NA; j_call: TRBJ1-5; cdr3_aa: CASSFTGFGNQPQHF; cdr3_nt: TGTGCCAGCAGCTTTACAGGTTTCGGCAATCAGCCCCAGCATTTT
clone_size: once; cdr3_length: 16; v_call: TRBV7-2; d_call: NA; j_call: TRBJ2-3; cdr3_aa: CASSLVSDISTDTQYF; cdr3_nt: TGTGCCAGCAGCTTAGTATCAGATATAAGCACAGATACGCAGTATTTT
clone_size: NA; cdr3_length: 13; v_call: TRBV7-9; d_call: TRBD1; j_call: TRBJ1-2; cdr3_aa: CASSSGGADGYTF; cdr3_nt: TGTGCCAGCAGCTCAGGGGGCGCGGATGGCTACACCTTC
clone_size: NA; cdr3_length: 16; v_call: TRBV25-1; d_call: NA; j_call: TRBJ1-4; cdr3_aa: CASSETGRGTNEKLFF; cdr3_nt: TGTGCCAGCAGTGAAACTGGGCGGGGGACAAATGAAAAACTGTTTTTT
clone_size: NA; cdr3_length: 11; v_call: TRBV29-1; d_call: NA; j_call: TRBJ2-1; cdr3_aa: CSASVVNEQFF; cdr3_nt: TGCAGCGCCTCCGTAGTGAATGAGCAGTTCTTC
clone_size: NA; cdr3_length: 14; v_call: TRBV6-5; d_call: TRBD1; j_call: TRBJ1-6; cdr3_aa: CASSRTGSNSPLHF; cdr3_nt: TGTGCCAGCAGTCGGACAGGGTCTAATTCACCCCTCCACTTT
clone_size: NA; cdr3_length: 15; v_call: TRBV29-1; d_call: TRBD1; j_call: TRBJ2-3; cdr3_aa: CSVDDRGSLTDTQYF; cdr3_nt: TGCAGCGTTGACGACAGGGGATCCCTCACAGATACGCAGTATTTT
clone_size: NA; cdr3_length: 14; v_call: TRBV9; d_call: NA; j_call: TRBJ1-6; cdr3_aa: CASSVGGPNSPLHF; cdr3_nt: TGTGCCAGCAGCGTGGGGGGGCCGAATTCACCCCTCCACTTT
clone_size: few; cdr3_length: 13; v_call: TRBV28; d_call: NA; j_call: TRBJ2-7; cdr3_aa: CASSKPLTYEQYF; cdr3_nt: TGTGCCAGCAGTAAGCCGTTAACCTACGAGCAGTACTTC
clone_size: NA; cdr3_length: 13; v_call: TRBV30; d_call: TRBD1; j_call: TRBJ1-1; cdr3_aa: CAWRGTVNTEAFF; cdr3_nt: TGTGCCTGGAGGGGGACAGTGAACACTGAAGCTTTCTTT
clone_size: NA; cdr3_length: 18; v_call: TRBV4-1; d_call: NA; j_call: TRBJ2-6; cdr3_aa: CASSPRALRDSGANVLTF; cdr3_nt: TGCGCCAGCAGCCCGAGGGCCCTGAGGGACTCTGGGGCCAACGTCCTGACTTTC
clone_size: NA; cdr3_length: 16; v_call: TRBV5-1; d_call: NA; j_call: TRBJ2-5; cdr3_aa: CASSLVGAQGLETQYF; cdr3_nt: TGCGCCAGCAGCTTGGTGGGGGCGCAAGGTTTAGAGACCCAGTACTTC
clone_size: NA; cdr3_length: 15; v_call: TRBV13; d_call: NA; j_call: TRBJ1-1; cdr3_aa: CASSEISRGYVGAFF; cdr3_nt: TGTGCCAGCAGCGAAATCTCCAGGGGATATGTCGGTGCTTTCTTT
clone_size: few; cdr3_length: 12; v_call: TRBV28; d_call: NA; j_call: TRBJ1-5; cdr3_aa: CASSPEDQPQHF; cdr3_nt: TGTGCCAGCAGCCCAGAGGATCAGCCCCAGCATTTT
clone_size: once; cdr3_length: 14; v_call: TRBV7-2; d_call: NA; j_call: TRBJ1-1; cdr3_aa: CASRGSTGNTEAFF; cdr3_nt: TGTGCCAGCAGGGGGTCGACAGGGAACACTGAAGCTTTCTTT
clone_size: NA; cdr3_length: 15; v_call: TRBV21-1; d_call: NA; j_call: TRBJ2-7; cdr3_aa: CARGDRGFSYYEQYF; cdr3_nt: TGTGCCAGGGGGGACAGGGGGTTTTCTTACTACGAGCAGTACTTC
clone_size: NA; cdr3_length: 12; v_call: TRBV2; d_call: NA; j_call: TRBJ1-5; cdr3_aa: CASSEQGRTPYF; cdr3_nt: TGTGCCAGCAGTGAACAGGGGCGGACTCCGTATTTT
clone_size: NA; cdr3_length: 13; v_call: TRBV6-1; d_call: NA; j_call: TRBJ1-5; cdr3_aa: CASSDYRNQPQHF; cdr3_nt: TGTGCCAGCAGTGATTACAGGAACCAGCCCCAGCATTTT
clone_size: NA; cdr3_length: 18; v_call: TRBV11-3; d_call: NA; j_call: TRBJ2-7; cdr3_aa: CASSLDRGWDSTYYEQYF; cdr3_nt: TGTGCCAGCAGCTTAGATCGAGGTTGGGACTCAACCTACTACGAGCAGTACTTC
clone_size: NA; cdr3_length: 16; v_call: TRBV24-1; d_call: TRBD2; j_call: TRBJ2-5; cdr3_aa: CATRAGRVCPRETQYF; cdr3_nt: TGTGCCACCAGGGCAGGGAGGGTTTGCCCCCGGGAGACCCAGTACTTC